This is a list of T cell receptor beta chains from one sample in a study of blood T cells in healthy people across ages. TCRdb re-called the 5' RACE reads through MiXCR, storing one row per CDR3 protein. The table has approximately 600,000 distinct CDR3 sequences, under 65% seen once. Sequencing used blood. Receptors were obtained from a man between 60 and 70 years old in good health. The CDR3 runs from the conserved cysteine through the conserved F or W. D genes are given only for firm matches. Where a row states a size, it is once, few, many or the class of an expanded clone; other rows omit it.

>TRBV18|TRBD2|.|TRBJ2-5
CASSPSGTSGEQYF
TGTGCCAGCTCACCATCCGGGACTAGCGGGGAGCAGTACTTC
>TRBV20-1|.|.|TRBJ2-1
CSAREGAGVKEQFF
TGCAGTGCTAGAGAGGGAGCTGGGGTCAAGGAGCAGTTCTTC
>TRBV7-8|TRBD1|.|TRBJ2-2
CASSTRTGNGELFF
TGTGCCAGCAGCACTCGGACAGGGAACGGGGAGCTGTTTTTT
>TRBV7-9|.|.|TRBJ1-1
CASSFVATTEAFF
TGTGCCAGCAGCTTCGTCGCGACAACTGAAGCTTTCTTT
>TRBV2|.|.|TRBJ2-1
CASSPRATGLRSYNEQFF
TGTGCCAGCAGTCCCAGGGCCACGGGACTCCGCTCCTACAATGAGCAGTTCTTC
>TRBV6-2/TRBV6-3|.|few|TRBJ2-1
CASRQPSLQNEQFF
TGTGCCAGCAGACAACCCTCGCTTCAAAATGAGCAGTTCTTC
>TRBV6-6|.|.|TRBJ2-7
CASNLGYEQYF
TGTGCCAGCAATTTGGGCTACGAGCAGTACTTC
>TRBV6-2/TRBV6-3|.|.|TRBJ2-1
CASNPPHNEQFF
TGTGCCAGCAATCCCCCGCACAATGAGCAGTTCTTC
>TRBV20-1|.|few|TRBJ2-5
CSAREGLGETQYF
TGCAGTGCTAGAGAAGGCTTGGGAGAGACCCAGTACTTC
>TRBV6-5|TRBD1|.|TRBJ2-5
CASSYSKGTGQETQYF
TGTGCCAGCAGTTACTCGAAGGGGACAGGTCAAGAGACCCAGTACTTC
>TRBV29-1|TRBD2|.|TRBJ2-5
CSVSSGGYNEQYF
TGCAGCGTTTCTAGCGGGGGGTATAATGAGCAGTACTTC
>TRBV20-1|TRBD2|.|TRBJ2-1
CSASGAAGGDNEQFF
TGCAGTGCTAGCGGGGCAGCGGGGGGGGACAATGAGCAGTTCTTC
>TRBV6-4|.|.|TRBJ1-5
CASSDSAGINQPQHF
TGTGCCAGCAGTGACTCCGCAGGCATTAATCAGCCCCAGCATTTT
>TRBV28|.|.|TRBJ2-2
CAAQGNRGANTGELFF
TGTGCCGCCCAGGGAAATCGGGGTGCGAACACCGGGGAGCTGTTTTTT
>TRBV5-1|.|.|TRBJ2-7
CASSLGPGMGDEQYF
TGCGCCAGCAGCTTGGGTCCAGGGATGGGGGACGAGCAGTACTTC
>TRBV28|.|once|TRBJ2-3
CASRGRSPDTQYF
TGTGCCAGCAGGGGGCGAAGTCCAGATACGCAGTATTTT
>TRBV12-3/TRBV12-4|TRBD1|.|TRBJ1-2
CASSSPQTGSNGYTF
TGTGCCAGCAGTTCCCCTCAGACAGGGTCCAATGGCTACACCTTC
>TRBV20-1|TRBD2|few|TRBJ2-3
CSARPSSGITDTQYF
TGCAGTGCTAGACCCTCTAGCGGAATCACAGATACGCAGTATTTT
>TRBV4-2|.|.|TRBJ2-3
CASSQEIRVGRASTDTQYF
TGTGCCAGCAGCCAAGAGATTAGGGTGGGGCGGGCTAGCACAGATACGCAGTATTTT
>TRBV3-1|.|.|TRBJ2-2
CASSQDQNTGELFF
TGTGCCAGCAGCCAAGACCAGAACACCGGGGAGCTGTTTTTT
>TRBV20-1|TRBD2|.|TRBJ2-3
CSARRGGAVTDTQYF
TGCAGTGCTAGACGCGGGGGGGCAGTGACAGATACGCAGTATTTT
>TRBV4-1|.|.|TRBJ2-3
CASSQNYWDTQYF
TGCGCCAGCAGCCAAAACTACTGGGATACGCAGTATTTT
>TRBV11-2|.|.|TRBJ2-7
CASSLNTGPYEQYF
TGTGCCAGCAGCCTCAACACAGGGCCCTACGAGCAGTACTTC
>TRBV6-1|.|.|TRBJ1-2
CASNRNNYGYTF
TGTGCCAGCAATCGAAATAACTATGGCTACACCTTC
>TRBV28|.|.|TRBJ2-1
CASSYAGKVTDNEQFF
TGTGCCAGCAGTTACGCGGGGAAAGTAACAGACAATGAGCAGTTCTTC
>TRBV29-1|.|.|TRBJ1-1
CSGREDTEAFF
TGCAGCGGTAGGGAGGACACTGAAGCTTTCTTT
>TRBV20-1|TRBD1|.|TRBJ1-5
CSARARTGDNQPQHF
TGCAGTGCTAGAGCGCGGACAGGGGACAATCAGCCCCAGCATTTT
>TRBV6-4|TRBD2|many|TRBJ2-1
CASSAGTTNEQFF
TGTGCCAGCAGCGCTGGGACTACCAATGAGCAGTTCTTC
>TRBV4-2|.|.|TRBJ1-2
CASSQGALGQSRYGYTF
TGTGCCAGCAGCCAAGGGGCGCTGGGACAATCTAGATATGGCTACACCTTC
>TRBV10-3|TRBD1|.|TRBJ1-2
CAISESGEGAGGYTF
TGTGCCATCAGTGAGTCCGGAGAGGGGGCAGGGGGCTACACCTTC
>TRBV28|TRBD1|.|TRBJ2-5
CASSSGQGLGQYF
TGTGCCAGCAGTTCGGGACAGGGGTTAGGGCAGTACTTC
>TRBV7-2|.|.|TRBJ2-1
CASSARYRGEEQFF
TGTGCCAGCAGCGCAAGATATCGAGGAGAAGAGCAGTTCTTC
>TRBV27|TRBD1|few|TRBJ2-5
CASSQQGAETQYF
TGTGCCAGCAGTCAACAGGGGGCTGAGACCCAGTACTTC
>TRBV6-1|TRBD1|.|TRBJ2-5
CASTRTGDQETQYF
TGTGCCAGCACTAGGACAGGGGACCAAGAGACCCAGTACTTC
>TRBV18|.|.|TRBJ2-7
CASSPAGRPYEQYF
TGTGCCAGCTCACCAGCGGGTCGTCCCTACGAGCAGTACTTC
>TRBV10-2|TRBD2|many|TRBJ2-5
CASRLAGQETQYF
TGCGCCAGCCGACTAGCCGGCCAAGAGACCCAGTACTTC
>TRBV18|.|.|TRBJ1-2
CASSPLTTTNYGYTF
TGTGCCAGCTCACCACTTACAACCACTAACTATGGCTACACCTTC
>TRBV2|.|.|TRBJ1-5
CASGAGYQPQHF
TGTGCCAGCGGTGCAGGGTATCAGCCCCAGCATTTT
>TRBV21-1|.|.|TRBJ2-7
CASSVGDSDYEQYF
TGTGCCAGCAGCGTTGGGGATAGCGACTACGAGCAGTACTTC
>TRBV20-1|TRBD1|.|TRBJ2-7
CSANDRGAYEQYF
TGCAGTGCTAACGACAGGGGGGCCTACGAGCAGTACTTC
>TRBV7-2|.|few|TRBJ2-4
CASSFRAAKNIQYF
TGTGCCAGCAGCTTCCGGGCGGCCAAAAACATTCAGTACTTC
>TRBV3-1|TRBD1|.|TRBJ1-5
CASLQGGWQPQHF
TGTGCCAGCCTACAGGGGGGATGGCAGCCCCAGCATTTT
>TRBV6-1|TRBD1|.|TRBJ1-5
CASSEGTGGVQPQHF
TGTGCCAGCAGTGAAGGGACAGGGGGGGTACAGCCCCAGCATTTT
>TRBV3-1|.|.|TRBJ2-3
CASSQDPGPWDTQYF
TGTGCCAGCAGCCAAGACCCGGGACCCTGGGATACGCAGTATTTT
>TRBV6-5|TRBD1|.|TRBJ2-1
CASRRQGWQFF
TGTGCCAGCAGACGACAGGGTTGGCAGTTCTTC
>TRBV10-3|TRBD2|.|TRBJ2-1
CAIRERGDSYNEQFF
TGTGCCATCAGGGAGCGGGGGGACTCCTACAATGAGCAGTTCTTC
>TRBV11-2|TRBD1|few|TRBJ2-6
CASSLAAGGFSGANVLTF
TGTGCCAGCAGCTTAGCGGCAGGGGGATTCTCTGGGGCCAACGTCCTGACTTTC
>TRBV6-1|TRBD1|.|TRBJ1-2
CASCRGGQASNYGYTF
TGTGCCAGCTGCCGCGGGGGACAGGCTTCCAACTATGGCTACACCTTC
>TRBV5-5|.|once|TRBJ2-7
CASSETGLSSYEQYF
TGTGCCAGCAGCGAGACGGGGCTCAGCTCCTACGAGCAGTACTTC
>TRBV5-1|TRBD1|.|TRBJ2-2
CASSFSPGTGIGELFF
TGCGCCAGCAGCTTTAGTCCCGGGACAGGGATCGGGGAGCTGTTTTTT
>TRBV5-1|.|.|TRBJ2-6
CASRPPGLQRQRANVLTF
TGCGCCAGCAGACCCCCGGGACTCCAGAGACAAAGGGCCAACGTCCTGACTTTC
>TRBV7-9|TRBD1|.|TRBJ1-4
CASSLDRDRVTEKLFF
TGTGCCAGCAGCCTCGACCGGGACAGGGTAACTGAAAAACTGTTTTTT
>TRBV7-2|.|.|TRBJ1-5
CASSPQKGDQPQHF
TGTGCCAGCAGCCCGCAGAAGGGGGATCAGCCCCAGCATTTT
>TRBV5-4|.|.|TRBJ2-7
CASSRGPRDENAYEQYF
TGTGCCAGCAGCCGGGGGCCAAGGGATGAAAATGCCTACGAGCAGTACTTC
>TRBV11-2|.|few|TRBJ2-4
CASSLGGGNIQYF
TGTGCCAGCAGCTTAGGTGGTGGAAACATTCAGTACTTC
>TRBV5-6|TRBD1|few|TRBJ1-1
CASSAQGIGEAFF
TGTGCCAGCAGCGCACAGGGGATTGGTGAAGCTTTCTTT
>TRBV4-2|TRBD2|.|TRBJ2-1
CASSQESSGGAKQFF
TGTGCCAGCAGCCAAGAGTCTAGCGGGGGGGCCAAGCAGTTCTTC
>TRBV11-2|TRBD1|.|TRBJ1-2
CASSHDRNRGRGYTF
TGTGCCAGCAGCCACGATCGTAACAGGGGAAGGGGCTACACCTTC
>TRBV9|.|few|TRBJ1-2
CASSVGTQTSNYGYTF
TGTGCCAGCAGCGTAGGGACACAGACCTCAAACTATGGCTACACCTTC
>TRBV3-1|.|.|TRBJ1-5
CASSQVQGRQPQHF
TGTGCCAGCAGCCAAGTTCAGGGGAGACAGCCCCAGCATTTT